These 29 T cell receptor beta chains came from one sample sequenced in a study of technical replicates of blood from several donors. The table came from immunoSEQ multiplex PCR; TCRdb's copy has only in-frame clones and leaves some out. The table lists around 80,000 clones, 98% of them singletons, with 0.15% in the top ten. The sample taken for sequencing was T cells isolated from PBMCs. These receptors all come from a human donor in good health.

J is TRBJ2-3 and V is TRBV5-1; 7 bases match TRBD1. Trimming at V came to 5 bases and at J to 5 bases, leaving 5 bases not matched to a gene. This CDR3 has 13 amino acids. Germline CDR1 SGHRS, CDR2 YFSETQ. The CDR3 DNA sequence: TGCGCCAGCAGGGGACAGAGTCAAGATACGCAGTATTTT. Its protein product is CASRGQSQDTQYF.

This sequence joins TRBV6-4 and TRBJ2-4, with TRBD1 as a possible D gene (6 bases). V dropped 7 bases and J dropped 0 bases, with 16 bases sitting between them. CDR1 is MRHNA, CDR2 SNTAGT, per germline. The CDR3 totals 16 residues. The CDR3 here is CASNWDNPLAKNIQYF. As DNA, the CDR3 is TGTGCCAGCAATTGGGACAACCCATTAGCCAAAAACATTCAGTACTTC.

This sequence joins TRBV14 and TRBJ2-5; D is possibly TRBD2 (6 bases). The germline V gene has CDR1 SGHDN and CDR2 FVKESK. The CDR3 totals 18 residues. Deletions cut 0 bases from V and 2 bases from J, with 19 bases between. This chain's CDR3 is CASSQETPHGGFQETQYF. The DNA for the CDR3 is TGTGCCAGCAGCCAAGAAACCCCACACGGGGGATTTCAAGAGACCCAGTACTTC.

V is TRBV5-1 and J is TRBJ2-3; 10 bases map to TRBD2. The germline CDR1 and CDR2 sequences are SGHRS and YFSETQ. Trimming cost V 0 bases and J 1 base; bases outside gene matches: 2. The CDR3 totals 16 residues. CDR3 in DNA: TGCGCCAGCAGCTTGGTGGGGACTAGCGGCACAGATACGCAGTATTTT. Amino acids: CASSLVGTSGTDTQYF.

V and J are TRBV18 and TRBJ1-6; perhaps TRBD1 as D (5 bases). There are 16 residues in the CDR3. V was pared by 5 bases and J by 8 bases, with 19 bases between. Germline CDR1 KGHSH, CDR2 LQKENI. CDR3 region: CASSYGREGWDSPLHF. The CDR3 DNA reads as TGTGCCAGCTCATACGGTAGGGAGGGGTGGGATTCACCCCTCCACTTT. The variable domain in full, completed from reference TRBV18 and TRBJ1-6, reads NAGVMQNPRHLVRRRGQEARLRCSPMKGHSHVYWYRQLPEEGLKFMVYLQKENIIDESGMPKERFSAEFPKEGPSILRIQQVVRGDSAAYFCASSYGREGWDSPLHFGNGTRLTVT.

V gene TRBV6-6 combines with J gene TRBJ2-5, with a possible D match to TRBD2 (6 bases). This CDR3 is built from 15 residues. With 6 bases removed from V and 2 bases from J, the gap between germline ends came to 16 bases. Germline V lookup: CDR1 MNHNY, CDR2 SVGAGI (reference sequence). The CDR3 here is CASSPGTFDQETQYF. For the CDR3, the DNA is TGTGCCAGCAGCCCCGGGACTTTTGATCAAGAGACCCAGTACTTC.

The chain uses TRBV7-9 and TRBJ2-7, with 10 nucleotides matching TRBD1. The V and J ends lost 4 bases and 5 bases, in that order; junction bases with no gene match: 8. The CDR3 covers 15 residues. The germline gives CDR1 SEHNR, CDR2 FQNEAQ (reference sequence). CDR3 sequence (DNA): TGTGCCAGCAGCTCCACTGCCGGGACAGGGGACGAGCAGTACTTC. Translating gives CASSSTAGTGDEQYF.

The chain carries TRBV6-5 and TRBJ1-4; D is undetermined. This CDR3 is built from 14 residues. V shed 1 base and J shed 8 bases, with 11 bases lying between them. CDR1 and CDR2 (germline): MNHEY, SVGAGI. The CDR3 coding sequence is TGTGCCAGCAGTTACTTCGGTGGAGAAGAAAAACTGTTTTTT. It yields the protein CASSYFGGEEKLFF.

The chain has TRBV28 and TRBJ2-1; maybe TRBD2 (6 bases). The germline V gene encodes CDR1 MDHEN and CDR2 SYDVKM. The CDR3 length is 16 residues. V lost 2 bases and J lost 3, with 14 bases in between. CDR3 bases: TGTGCCAGCAGTTTAAGCAGGGACTGGAACTACAATGAGCAGTTCTTC. This encodes CASSLSRDWNYNEQFF.

This CDR3 is CASSLAPGQLYEQYF. DNA of the CDR3: TGCGCCAGCAGCCTTGCCCCGGGACAGCTCTACGAGCAGTACTTC. The chain carries TRBV4-1 and TRBJ2-7, with 7 positions matching TRBD1. This CDR3 comprises 15 residues. The V gene end was trimmed by 4 bases and the J gene end by 3 bases; junction bases not matched to a gene: 9. Germline CDR1 and CDR2: MGHRA and YSYEKL.

V and J are TRBV28 and TRBJ2-5, with TRBD1 identical over 7 bases. The V segment lost 5 bases and the J segment 0 bases; nucleotides outside the gene matches: 12. CDR3 length: 17 residues. The germline CDR1 and CDR2 sequences are MDHEN and SYDVKM. The CDR3 loop reads CASSVWDSPYNQETQYF. DNA for the CDR3: TGTGCCAGCAGTGTGTGGGACAGCCCTTACAACCAAGAGACCCAGTACTTC.

As for this clone: One junction end disagrees with the germline gene, perhaps due to a read error. This chain joins TRBV5-4 and TRBJ2-2; 8 nucleotides align to TRBD2. Germline CDR1 reads SGHNT; CDR2 reads YYREEE (reference sequence). This CDR3 has 15 amino acids. The CDR3 region has the DNA TGTGCCAGCAGCTTGGGACTAGCGAAGACCGGGGAGCTGTTTTTT. Its protein is CASSLGLAKTGELFF.

V is TRBV29-1 and J is TRBJ2-7, with D maybe TRBD2 (5 bases). The V gene lost 4 bases and the J gene lost 4 bases, with 8 bases spanning the gap. CDR1 and CDR2 (germline): SQVTM, ANQGSEA. This CDR3 region has 11 residues. This CDR3 is CSVVGGYEQYF. The CDR3 DNA follows: TGCAGCGTTGTTGGCGGGTACGAGCAGTACTTC.

The V and J genes are TRBV6-6 and TRBJ2-7; no firm D call. Germline V gene lookup returns CDR1 MNHNY and CDR2 SVGAGI (reference sequence). Trimming stripped 2 bases from V and 2 bases from J, with 7 bases between. CDR3 size: 13 residues. This chain's CDR3 is CASSYTATYEQYF. DNA for the CDR3: TGTGCCAGCAGTTACACAGCTACCTACGAGCAGTACTTC.

J is TRBJ1-1 and V is TRBV14; 7 bases map to TRBD1. V was pared by 1 base and J by 7 bases, with 6 bases of the junction left unmatched. Germline-derived CDR1 and CDR2 are SGHDN and FVKESK. The CDR3 length is 14 residues. The DNA of the CDR3 is TGTGCCAGCAGCCAAGTATACAGGGGCGATGAAGCTTTCTTT. It encodes CASSQVYRGDEAFF.

J is TRBJ2-2 and V is TRBV2; D is possibly TRBD1 (5 bases). This CDR3 has 17 amino acids. Germline assignment: CDR1 SNHLY and CDR2 FYNNEI. Trimming stripped 4 bases from V and 6 bases from J, with 21 bases between. The CDR3 nucleotides read TGTGCCAGCAGTGGCGTTCAGGGTATGGCCTTCTCCGGGGAGCTGTTTTTT. As protein: CASSGVQGMAFSGELFF. The entire variable domain, with the rest obtained from reference TRBV2 and TRBJ2-2, is as follows: EPEVTQTPSHQVTQMGQEVILRCVPISNHLYFYWYRQILGQKVEFLVSFYNNEISEKSEIFDDQFSVERPDGSNFTLKIRSTKLEDSAMYFCASSGVQGMAFSGELFFGEGSRLTVL.

Regarding this clone: Sequence at one end of the junction differs from germline and may be a read error. J is TRBJ2-1 and V is TRBV27, with 7 bases identical to TRBD1. CDR1 MNHEY and CDR2 SMNVEV come from the germline V gene (reference sequence). This CDR3 has 12 residues. The CDR3 nucleotides read TGTGCCAGCAGCCCGACACCTGACAGGGTGGTCTTC. Amino acid sequence: CASSPTPDRVVF.

This clone was observed a single time. J is TRBJ1-4 and V is TRBV5-1; TRBD1 aligns across 7 bases. CDR3 size: 16 residues. The V and J ends lost 0 bases and 3 bases, in that order; junction bases with no gene match: 5. The germline CDR1 and CDR2 sequences are SGHRS and YFSETQ. CDR3 sequence reads: CASSLAKGAANEKLFF. For the CDR3, the DNA is TGCGCCAGCAGCTTGGCCAAGGGGGCGGCTAATGAAAAACTGTTTTTT.

CDR3 DNA sequence: TGTGCCAGGGGGCAATCGGTGGGCAGGGGGCAAAGTGGCTACACCTTC. It yields the protein CARGQSVGRGQSGYTF. The rearrangement uses TRBV2 and TRBJ1-2, with TRBD1 matching over 8 bases. Germline V CDR1 and CDR2: SNHLY, FYNNEI. The V segment lost 9 bases and the J segment 7 bases; nucleotides outside the gene matches: 19. The CDR3 has 16 amino acids.

This chain joins TRBV29-1 and TRBJ1-2, with D uncertain. This CDR3 comprises 13 residues. The V end was cut by 4 bases, the J end by 4 bases, with 13 bases between. Germline V gene sequence: CDR1 SQVTM, CDR2 ANQGSEA. The CDR3 nucleotides read TGCAGCGTTGGAGGCCTTGAAAGCTATGGCTACACCTTC. Protein product: CSVGGLESYGYTF.

In this sample, this clone turned up once. V and J are TRBV27 and TRBJ1-4, with 7 bases fitting TRBD1. The CDR3 length is 14 residues. V lost 6 bases to trimming and J lost 5 bases; unmatched junction nucleotides: 6. Germline V lookup: CDR1 MNHEY, CDR2 SMNVEV (reference sequence). The CDR3 here is CASRLQGNNEKLFF. In nucleotides, the CDR3 is TGTGCCAGCAGGCTACAGGGGAACAATGAAAAACTGTTTTTT.

The rearrangement uses TRBV9 and TRBJ2-7, with 8 positions matching TRBD2. Germline assignment: CDR1 SGDLS and CDR2 YYNGEE. J gave up 0 bases and V 0 bases, and 2 bases lay outside the gene matches. This CDR3 has 15 amino acids. CDR3 residues: CASSVGSGVSYEQYF. The CDR3 nucleotides read TGTGCCAGCAGCGTAGGTAGCGGGGTCTCCTACGAGCAGTACTTC.

The chain links TRBV7-9 to TRBJ2-6; D perhaps matches TRBD1 (6 bases). This CDR3 region has 15 residues. Germline values: CDR1 SEHNR, CDR2 FQNEAQ (reference sequence). V lost 5 bases and J lost 2, with 10 bases in between. CDR3 sequence: CASSTRDTGANVLTF. In DNA, the CDR3 is TGTGCCAGCAGCACCAGGGACACTGGGGCCAACGTCCTGACTTTC.

J is TRBJ2-7 and V is TRBV4-2; 7 nucleotides agree with TRBD2. Germline V gene lookup returns CDR1 LGHNA and CDR2 YNFKEQ. The junction had 7 bases not matched to a gene; V was cut back by 4 bases and J by 4 bases. This CDR3 contains 14 residues. CDR3 region: CASSRGLIAYEQYF. The CDR3 nucleotides are TGTGCCAGCAGCCGGGGACTAATCGCATACGAGCAGTACTTC.

CDR3 residues: CATSRVPGTQYF. CDR3 coding DNA: TGTGCCACCAGCAGAGTTCCGGGTACGCAGTATTTT. The chain carries TRBV15 and TRBJ2-3; D unresolved. The CDR3 length is 12 residues. Trimming left V 1 base short and J 8 bases short, with 7 bases between. Germline CDR1 LNHNV, CDR2 YYDKDF (reference sequence). The complete variable domain, with remaining parts taken from reference TRBV15 and TRBJ2-3, reads DAMVIQNPRYQVTQFGKPVTLSCSQTLNHNVMYWYQQKSSQAPKLLFHYYDKDFNNEADTPDNFQSRRPNTSFCFLDIRSPGLGDTAMYLCATSRVPGTQYFGPGTRLTVL.

The rearrangement uses TRBV28 and TRBJ1-1; D is undetermined. Trimming left V 10 bases short and J 1 base short, with 10 bases between. The CDR3 consists of 12 residues. Germline V lookup: CDR1 MDHEN, CDR2 SYDVKM. CDR3 sequence reads: CAISTGNTEAFF. In DNA, the CDR3 is TGTGCCATCTCGACGGGGAACACTGAAGCTTTCTTT. Full variable domain (outside the CDR3, taken from reference TRBV28 and TRBJ1-1): DVKVTQSSRYLVKRTGEKVFLECVQDMDHENMFWYRQDPGLGLRLIYFSYDVKMKEKGDIPEGYSVSREKKERFSLILESASTNQTSMYLCAISTGNTEAFFGQGTRLTVV.

This chain uses TRBV5-1 with TRBJ2-3; tentative D call: TRBD2 (5 bases). Germline V gives CDR1 SGHRS, CDR2 YFSETQ. This CDR3 contains 16 residues. Trimming took off 3 bases at V and 0 bases at J, with 14 bases between the two ends. The CDR3: CASSSGLLESTDTQYF. The DNA of the CDR3 is TGCGCCAGCAGCTCCGGACTTTTGGAGAGCACAGATACGCAGTATTTT.

V and J are TRBV29-1 and TRBJ2-5, with D possibly matching TRBD2 (5 bases). Germline V CDR1 and CDR2: SQVTM, ANQGSEA. The CDR3 consists of 14 residues. The CDR3 DNA reads as TGCGGTGGAACATTACCGGGGTTCCAAGAGACCCAGTACTTC. Amino acids: CGGTLPGFQETQYF.

This chain joins TRBV6-6 and TRBJ1-2; the D is unclear. The CDR3 consists of 14 residues. Germline CDR1 reads MNHNY; CDR2 reads SVGAGI (reference sequence). V dropped 0 bases and J dropped 8 bases, with 13 bases sitting between them. Here the CDR3 reads CASSYSSFPNGYTF. In DNA, the CDR3 is TGTGCCAGCAGTTACTCGAGTTTCCCGAACGGCTACACCTTC.